These T cell receptor beta chains were read from a single sample in a study of T cells of healthy individuals. TCRdb called the 5' RACE reads again in MiXCR, with one record for every CDR3 protein. In the table there are 60,000 to 75,000 distinct CDR3 sequences, roughly 16% of which are singletons. These receptors all stem from a human donor in good health. Both conserved end residues are part of each CDR3. A D gene is named only where the DNA matches it firmly. For some rows the clone size is stated as once, few or many, or as a class when expanded; others skip it.

D gene: NA
V gene: TRBV6-5
clone size: many
J gene: TRBJ1-5
CDR3 DNA: TGTGCCAGCAGTTACTCGGGGAGTGCCAATCAGCCCCAGCATTTT
CDR3 protein: CASSYSGSANQPQHF

D gene: NA
V gene: TRBV20-1
clone size: medium-sized
J gene: TRBJ2-7
CDR3 DNA: TGCAGTGCTACCCGGGACTTCTCCTACGAGCAGTACTTC
CDR3 protein: CSATRDFSYEQYF

D gene: NA
V gene: TRBV6-5
clone size: NA
J gene: TRBJ2-6
CDR3 DNA: TGTGCCAGCAGTCGTCAGGGGTTTCTCACTTTC
CDR3 protein: CASSRQGFLTF

D gene: TRBD1
V gene: TRBV12-3/TRBV12-4
clone size: NA
J gene: TRBJ2-3
CDR3 DNA: TGTGCCAGCAGTCCACGAGGGACAGCCGCTAGCACAGATACGCAGTATTTT
CDR3 protein: CASSPRGTAASTDTQYF

D gene: NA
V gene: TRBV6-5
clone size: NA
J gene: TRBJ2-3
CDR3 DNA: TGTGCCAGCAGTTATGAGTTTTCCACAGATACGCAGTATTTT
CDR3 protein: CASSYEFSTDTQYF

D gene: TRBD2
V gene: TRBV5-1
clone size: few
J gene: TRBJ2-1
CDR3 DNA: TGCGCCAGCAGCTTGGATCCGGGAGGGGACAATGAGCAGTTCTTC
CDR3 protein: CASSLDPGGDNEQFF

D gene: TRBD2
V gene: TRBV7-6
clone size: few
J gene: TRBJ2-6
CDR3 DNA: TGTGCCAGCACCCCTGGGGGGGCTGGGGCCAACGTCCTGACTTTC
CDR3 protein: CASTPGGAGANVLTF

D gene: TRBD2
V gene: TRBV20-1
clone size: many
J gene: TRBJ2-7
CDR3 DNA: TGCAGTGCTAGTCCAGCGGGAGGCTCCTACGAGCAGTACTTC
CDR3 protein: CSASPAGGSYEQYF

D gene: TRBD2
V gene: TRBV7-3
clone size: NA
J gene: TRBJ2-5
CDR3 DNA: TGTGCCAGCAGCTCCGAGCTCCTCATAGCGGGAAAGGTAGAGACCCAGTACTTC
CDR3 protein: CASSSELLIAGKVETQYF

D gene: TRBD1
V gene: TRBV19
clone size: NA
J gene: TRBJ2-2
CDR3 DNA: TGTGGCAGTAGTAGACTACAGGGGGCTTCCACCGGGGAGCTGTTTTTT
CDR3 protein: CGSSRLQGASTGELFF

D gene: NA
V gene: TRBV24-1
clone size: many
J gene: TRBJ1-2
CDR3 DNA: TGTGCCACCAGTATCGGGGATTTCTATGGCTACACCTTC
CDR3 protein: CATSIGDFYGYTF

D gene: TRBD2
V gene: TRBV6-5
clone size: NA
J gene: TRBJ2-3
CDR3 DNA: TGTGCCACCAGACTCGGGGGGGGTGGCACAGATACGCAGTATTTT
CDR3 protein: CATRLGGGGTDTQYF

D gene: NA
V gene: TRBV25-1
clone size: NA
J gene: TRBJ2-7
CDR3 DNA: TGTGCCAGCAGTGACAGGGAGGGGGTCAACGAGCAGTACTTC
CDR3 protein: CASSDREGVNEQYF

D gene: TRBD1
V gene: TRBV4-1
clone size: few
J gene: TRBJ2-7
CDR3 DNA: TGCGCCAGCAGCCAGACCGGACAGGGAAGGTACGAGCAGTACTTC
CDR3 protein: CASSQTGQGRYEQYF

D gene: NA
V gene: TRBV6-6
clone size: NA
J gene: TRBJ2-2
CDR3 DNA: TGTGCCAGCGGGGACACCCGTCTAAAACCGAACACCGGGGAGCTGTTTTTT
CDR3 protein: CASGDTRLKPNTGELFF

D gene: NA
V gene: TRBV29-1
clone size: many
J gene: TRBJ2-1
CDR3 DNA: TGCAGCGTTGCTGGGGGCGCGAGCTTGGGCGATGAGCAGTTCTTC
CDR3 protein: CSVAGGASLGDEQFF

D gene: NA
V gene: TRBV3-1
clone size: few
J gene: TRBJ2-1
CDR3 DNA: TGTGCCAGCAGCCAAGCCGTCCGGGGGGCCGCCTACAATGAGCAGTTCTTC
CDR3 protein: CASSQAVRGAAYNEQFF

D gene: TRBD1
V gene: TRBV5-1
clone size: many
J gene: TRBJ2-7
CDR3 DNA: TGCGCCAGCAGCGCAAGGCCGGGACAGGGCTACGAGCAGTACTTC
CDR3 protein: CASSARPGQGYEQYF

D gene: NA
V gene: TRBV20-1
clone size: many
J gene: TRBJ2-5
CDR3 DNA: TGCAGTGCTAGAGCAAGAATACCCCAAGAGACCCAGTACTTC
CDR3 protein: CSARARIPQETQYF

D gene: NA
V gene: TRBV29-1
clone size: NA
J gene: TRBJ1-5
CDR3 DNA: TGCAGCGTTAGTTTCCTACGTGATCAGCCCCAGCATTTT
CDR3 protein: CSVSFLRDQPQHF

D gene: NA
V gene: TRBV28
clone size: many
J gene: TRBJ1-2
CDR3 DNA: TGTGCCAGCAGTTTAGTGTTGGGAAACTATGGCTACACCTTC
CDR3 protein: CASSLVLGNYGYTF

D gene: NA
V gene: TRBV24-1
clone size: NA
J gene: TRBJ2-7
CDR3 DNA: TGTGCCACCAGTGATACCACCAAGCGGTACTTC
CDR3 protein: CATSDTTKRYF

D gene: NA
V gene: TRBV7-3
clone size: NA
J gene: TRBJ1-6
CDR3 DNA: TGTGCCAGCAGCTTGAGGTATAATTCACCCCTCCACTTT
CDR3 protein: CASSLRYNSPLHF

D gene: NA
V gene: TRBV27
clone size: NA
J gene: TRBJ1-2
CDR3 DNA: TGTGCCAGCAGTTTTAGCCGGACTACCAACTATGGCTACACCTTC
CDR3 protein: CASSFSRTTNYGYTF

D gene: NA
V gene: TRBV7-9
clone size: few
J gene: TRBJ2-7
CDR3 DNA: TGTGCCAGCAGCAATGGGCGGGGGCCTTCCTACGAGCAGTACTTC
CDR3 protein: CASSNGRGPSYEQYF

D gene: NA
V gene: TRBV2
clone size: many
J gene: TRBJ2-2
CDR3 DNA: TGTGCCAGCACCCAATGGAGAATCGCGAACACCGGGGAGCTGTTTTTT
CDR3 protein: CASTQWRIANTGELFF

D gene: NA
V gene: TRBV10-3
clone size: NA
J gene: TRBJ2-2
CDR3 DNA: TGTGCCATCAGTGAGTTGCGGGGCAACACCGGGGAGCTGTTTTTT
CDR3 protein: CAISELRGNTGELFF

D gene: NA
V gene: TRBV6-2/TRBV6-3
clone size: many
J gene: TRBJ1-1
CDR3 DNA: TGTGCCAGCAGTTACAGGGGGGACACTGAAGCTTTCTTT
CDR3 protein: CASSYRGDTEAFF

D gene: NA
V gene: TRBV10-1
clone size: many
J gene: TRBJ1-3
CDR3 DNA: TGCGCCAGCAGTGAGGAGGGCTCTGGAAACACCATATATTTT
CDR3 protein: CASSEEGSGNTIYF

D gene: NA
V gene: TRBV12-3/TRBV12-4
clone size: few
J gene: TRBJ2-2
CDR3 DNA: TGTGCCAGCAGTTTAGCGGGGGGGCCCGGCACCGGGGAGCTGTTTTTT
CDR3 protein: CASSLAGGPGTGELFF

D gene: NA
V gene: TRBV6-2/TRBV6-3
clone size: few
J gene: TRBJ2-1
CDR3 DNA: TGTGCCAGCAGCGCTCAGGGGATGATGATCTACAATGAGCAGTTCTTC
CDR3 protein: CASSAQGMMIYNEQFF

D gene: TRBD1
V gene: TRBV10-3
clone size: few
J gene: TRBJ2-5
CDR3 DNA: TGTGCCATCAGTGACAGAGACAGGGGGTCAGAGACCCAGTACTTC
CDR3 protein: CAISDRDRGSETQYF

D gene: TRBD1
V gene: TRBV4-2
clone size: few
J gene: TRBJ1-1
CDR3 DNA: TGTGCCAGCAGCCCCGGACAGGGGGCGTTTCTAGGTACTGAAGCTTTCTTT
CDR3 protein: CASSPGQGAFLGTEAFF

D gene: NA
V gene: TRBV9
clone size: NA
J gene: TRBJ2-7
CDR3 DNA: TGTGCCAGCCGTGGGGACGGGAATTACGAGCAGTACTTC
CDR3 protein: CASRGDGNYEQYF

D gene: TRBD2
V gene: TRBV3-1
clone size: many
J gene: TRBJ2-2
CDR3 DNA: TGTGCCACCCGGGAGAGCGGGGGGGCCGGGGAGCTGTTTTTT
CDR3 protein: CATRESGGAGELFF

D gene: NA
V gene: TRBV7-9
clone size: few
J gene: TRBJ2-2
CDR3 DNA: TGTGCCAGCACCGGGGATGCCGGGGAGCTGTTTTTT
CDR3 protein: CASTGDAGELFF

D gene: TRBD1
V gene: TRBV4-3
clone size: NA
J gene: TRBJ2-6
CDR3 DNA: TGCGCCAGCAGCCAAGATTTCGGGGACAGGGGTTTCTCTGGGGCCAACGTCCTGACTTTC
CDR3 protein: CASSQDFGDRGFSGANVLTF

D gene: NA
V gene: TRBV28
clone size: few
J gene: TRBJ1-2
CDR3 DNA: TGTGCCAGCAGGACTCCCACAGGGAACTATGGCTACACCTTC
CDR3 protein: CASRTPTGNYGYTF

D gene: NA
V gene: TRBV7-2
clone size: NA
J gene: TRBJ2-4
CDR3 DNA: TGTGCCAGCAGCTTAGCGCGGAATTGGAGGACACAAGCCAAAAACATTCAGTACTTC
CDR3 protein: CASSLARNWRTQAKNIQYF

D gene: TRBD1
V gene: TRBV5-1
clone size: many
J gene: TRBJ1-2
CDR3 DNA: TGCGCCAGCACCGATGGGGACAGGGGACGTGGCTACACCTTC
CDR3 protein: CASTDGDRGRGYTF

D gene: TRBD2
V gene: TRBV7-7
clone size: NA
J gene: TRBJ2-1
CDR3 DNA: TGTGCCAGCAGCACGGGACTAGCGGCCAATGAGCAGTTCTTC
CDR3 protein: CASSTGLAANEQFF

D gene: TRBD1
V gene: TRBV9
clone size: many
J gene: TRBJ1-2
CDR3 DNA: TGTGCCAGCAGCCCCCGACAGGGTAACTATGGCTACACCTTC
CDR3 protein: CASSPRQGNYGYTF